The TCR beta chain under discussion was sequenced for a study of glioma-infiltrating T cells. Study context: Some 1 million peripheral T cells were targeted at about 4.5- to 11-fold coverage. Broader study findings: Above-expected tissue-blood divergence occurred in all gliomas, most in low-grade ones. A blood CDR3 motif signature was depleted in highly divergent patients.

A note on this clonotype: Its antigen remains unknown. Just one base apart from a much larger clone, this may be a read error.

TCR alpha and beta CDR3 regions were amplified from RNA using iRepertoire nested multiplex PCR. TCRdb re-analysed the multiplex PCR reads in MiXCR, keeping a single row per CDR3 protein. This sample carries around 350,000 distinct CDR3 sequences, roughly two fifths of them seen once, and the ten largest clones take around 11%. The CDR3 spans 14 residues. The germline gives CDR1 MNHEY, CDR2 SMNVEV (reference sequence). V lost 0 bases and J 11 bases, leaving 14 bases between the germline ends. The material sequenced was glioma tissue, nonneoplastic brain tissue, or PBMCs (not recorded which). The chain is built from TRBV27 and TRBJ2-1, with D perhaps TRBD2 (7 bases). This clonotype was obtained from a human donor with low-grade glioma or glioblastoma, undergoing nonglioma brain surgery, or in good health (not recorded which). CDR3 in DNA: TGTGCCAGCAGTTTATCTCCGGGGGGCGGGCAGCAGTTCTTC. Its protein product is CASSLSPGGGQQFF.